One and the same sample provided the 11 T cell receptor beta chains below, sequenced in a study of blood T cell repertoires in COVID-19. The data were produced by immunoSEQ multiplex PCR, yet TCRdb's version contains in-frame clones alone and is incomplete. In the table there are 60,000 or so clones, around four fifths of which are singletons. The specimen sequenced was peripheral blood. The receptor source for this set is a woman over 75 with acute or convalescent COVID-19.

The CDR3 DNA reads as TGTGCCAGCAGTAAACAGGGCTCGGGTGGCTACACCTTC. Protein: CASSKQGSGGYTF. The chain employs TRBV6-5 and TRBJ1-2; possibly TRBD1 for D (6 bases). Deletions cut 5 bases from V and 7 bases from J, with 14 bases between. Germline CDR1 and CDR2: MNHEY and SVGAGI. The CDR3 spans 13 residues.

The chain is built from TRBV6-5 and TRBJ1-6, with 10 bases identical to TRBD1. Germline trimming cut 2 bases from V and 12 bases from J; bases unmatched to any gene: 4. Germline V CDR1 and CDR2: MNHEY, SVGAGI. This CDR3 is built from 14 residues. The DNA of the CDR3 is TGTGCCAGCAGTTACGCGAGGGACAGGGGACCCCTCCACTTT. Its protein product is CASSYARDRGPLHF.

The V and J genes are TRBV28 and TRBJ2-7; D uncertain. The germline V and J ends were trimmed by 3 bases and 5 bases, with 8 bases remaining between them. The CDR3 is 12 amino acids. CDR1 and CDR2 (germline): MDHEN, SYDVKM. This CDR3 is CASSFHIHEQYF. DNA for the CDR3: TGTGCCAGCAGTTTTCACATTCACGAGCAGTACTTC.

In the case of this clone: One end of the junction is discordant with germline, which a read error may explain. The chain uses TRBV4-1 and TRBJ2-1; possibly TRBD2 for D (5 bases). Germline V gene data show CDR1 as MGHRA and CDR2 as YSYEKL. This CDR3 comprises 13 residues. The CDR3 loop is CASSQDPAGLVVF. In DNA form, the CDR3 reads TGCGCCAGCAGCCAAGATCCGGCGGGTCTGGTTGTCTTC.

The rearrangement uses TRBV7-9 and TRBJ1-3, with D possibly matching TRBD1 (6 bases). Germline CDR1 SEHNR, CDR2 FQNEAQ (reference sequence). With 2 bases removed from V and 4 bases from J, the gap between germline ends came to 9 bases. The CDR3 runs 14 residues. CDR3 sequence reads: CASSLPTGGNTIYF. The CDR3 DNA reads TGTGCCAGCAGCTTACCCACAGGGGGAAACACCATATATTTT.

This rearrangement joins TRBV6-6 to TRBJ1-5; perhaps TRBD1 as D (6 bases). The CDR3 contains 15 residues. Germline lookup yields CDR1 MNHNY and CDR2 SVGAGI (reference sequence). The germline V and J ends were trimmed by 8 bases and 2 bases, with 16 bases remaining between them. Here the CDR3 DNA reads TGTGCCAGCGCGTTCTACAGGGAAGGCAATCAGCCCCAGCATTTT. This translates into CASAFYREGNQPQHF.

This clone was counted only a few times. The chain links TRBV3-1 (or the pseudogene TRBV3-2) to TRBJ1-1, with TRBD1 matching 9 bases. V shed 2 bases and J 5 bases; nucleotides not matched to a gene: 9. Germline V CDR1 and CDR2: LGHDT, YNNKEL (reference sequence). The CDR3 is made up of 16 amino acids. The CDR3: CASSQPMGQGQTEAFF. CDR3 bases: TGTGCCAGCAGCCAACCGATGGGACAGGGACAGACTGAAGCTTTCTTT.

The genes are TRBV30 and TRBJ2-7; D is possibly TRBD2 (6 bases). Germline CDR1 is GTSNPN and CDR2 is SVGIG (reference sequence). Trimming left V 2 bases short and J 0 bases short, with 11 bases between. CDR3 length: 14 amino acids. The CDR3 DNA reads TGTGCCTGGAGTACGGGGGTTAACTCCTACGAGCAGTACTTC. It translates to CAWSTGVNSYEQYF.

This clone was counted a single time. CDR3 amino acids: CASSFSGQETQYF. The CDR3 DNA follows: TGTGCCAGCAGTTTTTCGGGGCAAGAGACCCAGTACTTC. The gene calls are TRBV12-3 or TRBV12-4 and TRBJ2-5; weak D call: TRBD2 (5 bases). The ends were cut back, 3 bases at V and 2 bases at J, with 7 bases in the middle. CDR3 size: 13 residues.

The rearrangement joins TRBV7-9 to TRBJ1-1; D possibly corresponds to TRBD1 (6 bases). Germline CDR1 and CDR2: SEHNR and FQNEAQ (reference sequence). The CDR3 contains 14 residues. The germline V and J ends were trimmed by 5 bases and 2 bases, with 12 bases remaining between them. The CDR3 reads CASSPRTANTEAFF. The DNA for the CDR3 is TGTGCCAGCAGCCCCCGGACAGCCAACACTGAAGCTTTCTTT.

The V call is TRBV15, the J call TRBJ2-3; a weak D match, TRBD2 (6 bases). The ends were cut back, 7 bases at V and 1 base at J, with 21 bases in the middle. The CDR3 totals 17 residues. CDR1 is LNHNV and CDR2 is YYDKDF in the germline V gene (reference sequence). The CDR3 loop reads CATTGWSDSGRTDTQYF. CDR3 coding DNA: TGTGCCACCACTGGATGGTCCGATAGCGGACGCACAGATACGCAGTATTTT.